These 13 T cell receptor beta chains were sequenced from one sample in a study of vaccination and CD4 T cells after COVID-19. Treatment indicated: roughly ten-day PBMC culture with coronavirus spike peptide pools or control peptides (ViraFEST assay). No cognate antigen is known for these TCRs. Once obtained from cultured CD4+ T cells, the DNA was sequenced using the Oncomine TCR Beta short-read assay. MiXCR was run by TCRdb on the PCR reads, yielding one entry per CDR3 protein. This sample has 20,000 to 30,000 distinct CDR3 sequences, with approximately 67% found just once. This specimen consisted of CD4+ T cells from blood, cultured in vitro, obtained after SARS-CoV-2 vaccination. Receptors originate from a human donor who received a COVID-19 vaccine.

The chain uses TRBV11-2 and TRBJ2-3; D unresolved. The length of the CDR3 is 13 residues. The germline V and J ends were trimmed by 5 bases and 5 bases, with 11 bases remaining between them. CDR1 is SGHAT and CDR2 is FQNNGV in the germline V gene. CDR3 loop: CASSTNRRDTQYF. In nucleotides, the CDR3 is TGTGCCAGCAGCACGAATCGACGAGATACGCAGTATTTT.

This rearrangement joins TRBV30 to TRBJ2-7, with 10 bases that match TRBD2. V was clipped by 6 bases and J by 3 bases; unmatched bases: 8. The CDR3 length is 14 residues. Per the germline V gene, CDR1 is GTSNPN and CDR2 is SVGIG (reference sequence). This chain's CDR3 is CACGTSSGGYEQYF. In nucleotides, the CDR3 is TGTGCCTGCGGAACGTCTAGCGGGGGCTACGAGCAGTACTTC. Variable domain in full (rest from reference TRBV30 and TRBJ2-7): SQTIHQWPATLVQPVGSPLSLECTVEGTSNPNLYWYRQAAGRGLQLLFYSVGIGQISSEVPQNLSASRPQDRQFILSSKKLLLSDSGFYLCACGTSSGGYEQYFGPGTRLTVT.

The rearrangement joins TRBV27 to TRBJ1-6, with D tentatively TRBD1 (5 bases). Deletions cut 8 bases from V and 7 bases from J, with 18 bases between. The CDR3 contains 15 residues. Germline V gene lookup returns CDR1 MNHEY and CDR2 SMNVEV (reference sequence). This CDR3 reads CASRVWAGLNSPLHF. The CDR3 DNA reads TGTGCCAGCCGAGTTTGGGCAGGGCTCAATTCACCCCTCCACTTT.

This clonotype was detected only a few times. The DNA of the CDR3 is TGTGCCAGCAGTGAAAGAATACCGACCTACTATGGCTACACCTTC. Amino acids: CASSERIPTYYGYTF. V is TRBV6-4 and J is TRBJ1-2; D uncertain. V lost 3 bases and J 3 bases, leaving 14 bases between the germline ends. In germline, CDR1 is MRHNA, CDR2 SNTAGT. The CDR3 sequence is 15 residues long.

This chain connects TRBV10-3 to TRBJ1-1; weak D call: TRBD1 (5 bases). The CDR3 contains 15 residues. Germline CDR1 and CDR2: ENHRY and SYGVKD. V lost 4 bases to trimming and J lost 5 bases, with 17 bases between them. Written as DNA, the CDR3 is TGTGCCATCAGTGGATCAGGGCCCTCGCGGACTGAAGCTTTCTTT. Protein product: CAISGSGPSRTEAFF.

The gene calls are TRBV20-1 and TRBJ2-7; D is undetermined. The germline gives CDR1 DFQATT, CDR2 SNEGSKA (reference sequence). The CDR3 runs 13 residues. Trimming stripped 2 bases from V and 1 base from J, with 9 bases between. CDR3 sequence: CSARIASSYEQYF. DNA of the CDR3: TGCAGTGCTAGAATAGCCAGTTCCTACGAGCAGTACTTC.

In its sample, this clonotype was seen a few times. The rearrangement joins TRBV10-3 to TRBJ1-3; D may be TRBD1 (5 bases). V was shortened by 2 bases and J by 4 bases, with 9 bases between the two germline ends. The germline CDR1 and CDR2 sequences are ENHRY and SYGVKD. The CDR3 sequence is 14 residues long. This chain's CDR3 is CAISEDRGGNTIYF. The CDR3 nucleotides are TGTGCCATCAGTGAGGACCGGGGGGGAAACACCATATATTTT.

The chain has TRBV24-1 and TRBJ2-5; D is perhaps TRBD1 (6 bases). V lost 4 bases and J 2 bases, leaving 22 bases between the germline ends. The germline V gene encodes CDR1 KGHDR and CDR2 SFDVKD. The CDR3 contains 18 residues. The CDR3 bases are TGTGCCACCAGTGAGAGTTCCGGGACATTCAAGGGTCAAGAGACCCAGTACTTC. As protein: CATSESSGTFKGQETQYF.

This clonotype is a singleton in its sample. J is TRBJ1-1 and V is TRBV7-6; 7 bases are a match to TRBD1. Germline V gene lookup returns CDR1 SGHVS and CDR2 FNYEAQ. V was pared by 5 bases and J by 6 bases, with 12 bases of the junction left unmatched. This CDR3 is 15 amino acids long. Written as DNA, the CDR3 is TGTGCCAGCAGCCCCTGGGACAGCTCTGGGGCTGAAGCTTTCTTT. Amino acid sequence: CASSPWDSSGAEAFF.

CDR3 loop: CASRDTRHVGNTEAFF. Here the CDR3 DNA reads TGTGCCAGCAGGGACACCCGCCATGTAGGGAACACTGAAGCTTTCTTT. The chain carries TRBV12-3 or TRBV12-4 and TRBJ1-1; perhaps TRBD1 as D (5 bases). V lost 6 bases and J lost 1, with 18 bases in between. This CDR3 spans 16 amino acids.

This clonotype was found a few times. The chain combines TRBV7-2 with TRBJ2-7; 9 nucleotides align to TRBD1. The CDR3 spans 14 residues. Germline values: CDR1 SGHTA, CDR2 FQGNSA. V lost 3 bases and J lost 3; bases outside the gene matches: 3. The CDR3 sequence is CASSLVTGGYEQYF. CDR3 nucleotide sequence: TGTGCCAGCAGCTTGGTGACAGGGGGCTACGAGCAGTACTTC.

V and J are TRBV5-4 and TRBJ2-3, with D unclear. This CDR3 comprises 15 residues. Trimming left V 4 bases short and J 2 bases short, with 14 bases between. Germline V gene sequence: CDR1 SGHNT, CDR2 YYREEE (reference sequence). CDR3 in DNA: TGTGCCAGCAGCCCCCAGACGGCGTACACAGATACGCAGTATTTT. Translation: CASSPQTAYTDTQYF.

The gene calls are TRBV4-2 and TRBJ2-5; D unresolved. Trimming cost V 1 base and J 6 bases, with 6 bases left between them. The CDR3 length is 12 residues. Per germline, CDR1 LGHNA and CDR2 YNFKEQ. This chain's CDR3 is CASSQGTQTQYF. CDR3 nucleotide sequence: TGTGCCAGCAGCCAAGGGACCCAGACCCAGTACTTC.